These 10 T cell receptor beta chains were all obtained from the same sample, sequenced in a study of Ad26.COV2.S vaccination and SARS-CoV-2 variants. Treatment noted: over 15 received Ad26.COV2.S at low or high dose, single or two shots; about five received placebo; per-sample allocation not given. Vaccine and placebo recipients were sampled on day 63 after the first injection. Some clones are missing from TCRdb's copy, which holds only in-frame ones; the method was immunoSEQ multiplex PCR. This table has hundreds of thousands of clones, roughly 84% appearing once. Sample: peripheral blood, taken in a trial of Ad26.COV2.S vaccine versus placebo. Receptors were obtained from a person between 18 and 59 years old who received the Ad26.COV2.S COVID-19 vaccine or a placebo.

This clone was detected only a few times. The chain combines TRBV7-9 with TRBJ1-3; no firm D call. Looked up from germline, CDR1 is SEHNR and CDR2 is FQNEAQ (reference sequence). The CDR3 covers 13 residues. Trimming removed 6 bases at V and 0 bases at J, with 6 bases between. The CDR3 sequence: CASSPSSGNTIYF. CDR3 bases: TGTGCCAGCAGTCCCAGCTCTGGAAACACCATATATTTT.

The rearrangement joins TRBV7-2 to TRBJ2-5; D is uncertain. Germline V gives CDR1 SGHTA, CDR2 FQGNSA. This CDR3 comprises 14 residues. V lost 7 bases and J 5 bases, leaving 17 bases between the germline ends. The DNA for the CDR3 is TGTGCCAGCACCCGCCGTGGTGGGTCGGAGACCCAGTACTTC. It yields the protein CASTRRGGSETQYF. Looking up the rest from reference TRBV7-2 and TRBJ2-5 gives the full variable domain: GAGVSQSPSNKVTEKGKDVELRCDPISGHTALYWYRQSLGQGLEFLIYFQGNSAPDKSGLPSDRFSAERTGGSVSTLTIQRTQQEDSAVYLCASTRRGGSETQYFGPGTRLLVL.

The chain carries TRBV4-1 and TRBJ1-4; D may be TRBD1 (5 bases). The CDR3 totals 14 residues. Germline CDR1 reads MGHRA; CDR2 reads YSYEKL. V was shortened by 4 bases and J by 9 bases, with 15 bases between the two germline ends. Written as DNA, the CDR3 is TGCGCCAGCAGCCTAGCTACCCAGGGCCAAAAACTGTTTTTT. Amino acid sequence: CASSLATQGQKLFF.

The V and J genes are TRBV9 and TRBJ1-2, with 7 bases matching TRBD1. J lost 4 bases, V lost 3 bases, and 9 bases had no gene match. CDR1 and CDR2 (germline): SGDLS, YYNGEE. The CDR3 is 15 amino acids. CDR3 DNA: TGTGCCAGCAGCGGGCGACAGGGTCCCCTCTATGGCTACACCTTC. Translating gives CASSGRQGPLYGYTF.

The chain recombines TRBV6-1 with TRBJ2-1; D possibly corresponds to TRBD2 (7 bases). CDR3 size: 16 residues. The V end lost 2 bases, the J end lost 7 bases, and 18 bases lay between the germline ends. The germline V gene encodes CDR1 MNHNS and CDR2 SASEGT. As DNA, the CDR3 is TGTGCCAGCAGTGAATCCTGGGGGGGGGCCTGGAATGAGCAGTTCTTC. This translates into CASSESWGGAWNEQFF.

The chain couples TRBV30 to TRBJ1-5; 7 bases align to TRBD1. Germline V gives CDR1 GTSNPN, CDR2 SVGIG (reference sequence). V gave up 3 bases and J gave up 5 bases; unmatched junction bases: 1. This CDR3 has 12 residues. CDR3 amino acids: CAWRTGDQPQHF. Written as DNA, the CDR3 is TGTGCCTGGAGAACAGGGGATCAGCCCCAGCATTTT.

The chain is built from TRBV11-2 and TRBJ1-1; no clear D gene. The CDR3 loop spans 15 amino acids. V gave up 5 bases and J gave up 1 base, with 14 bases separating them. Germline CDR1 is SGHAT and CDR2 is FQNNGV. CDR3 DNA: TGTGCCAGCAGCCTGACGCCACAAACGAACACTGAAGCTTTCTTT. Its translation is CASSLTPQTNTEAFF.

This clone was counted a single time. CDR3 sequence (DNA): TGTGCCAGCTCACCAGGGTCCGGGGAGCTGTTTTTT. Translating gives CASSPGSGELFF. V is TRBV18 and J is TRBJ2-2; D unclear. The CDR3 runs to 12 residues. The V gene lost 2 bases and the J gene lost 6 bases, with 4 bases spanning the gap. The germline V gene encodes CDR1 KGHSH and CDR2 LQKENI.

This chain joins TRBV3-1 (or the pseudogene TRBV3-2) and TRBJ1-1; TRBD1 is a possible D gene (5 bases). Germline V gene lookup returns CDR1 LGHDT and CDR2 YNNKEL (reference sequence). Trimming shortened V by 1 base and J by 5 bases, and 20 bases separated the two germline ends. The CDR3 runs to 17 residues. The CDR3 loop is CASSQGPTGGAWTEAFF. The CDR3 DNA reads TGTGCCAGCAGCCAAGGGCCAACGGGAGGGGCATGGACTGAAGCTTTCTTT.

The chain combines TRBV10-3 with TRBJ1-1; possible D gene TRBD1, 6 bases. Germline-derived CDR1 and CDR2 are ENHRY and SYGVKD. V was clipped by 7 bases and J by 3 bases, with 15 bases between them. CDR3 length equals 14 residues. The CDR3 DNA follows: TGTGCCATCACCCGAGACAGGTCAGACACTGAAGCTTTCTTT. Protein sequence: CAITRDRSDTEAFF.